Following are 19 T cell receptor beta chains from one sample sequenced in a study of beta chain features in type 1 diabetes. Their target antigens are unknown. Study results and caveats: Patients with Type 1 diabetes showed moderately but significantly shorter TCRB CDR3s in all four CD4+ subsets.

As every portion of the isolated RNA was reverse transcribed, the sequencing read expressed TCRB transcripts. Sequencing used immunoSEQ multiplex PCR; TCRdb keeps in-frame clones, though not all of them. The top ten clones hold 0.7% of a sample with approximately 70,000 clones, more than 45% of them seen once. The specimen was central memory CD4+ T cells from blood. The receptors derive from a man aged 30 to 45 with type 1 diabetes.

This rearrangement joins TRBV7-9 to TRBJ2-1; possibly TRBD2 for D (5 bases). The V end was cut by 0 bases, the J end by 0 bases, with 6 bases between. Germline CDR1 SEHNR, CDR2 FQNEAQ (reference sequence). The CDR3 consists of 15 residues. CDR3 residues: CASSLAGSSYNEQFF. The DNA for the CDR3 is TGTGCCAGCAGCTTAGCGGGGAGCTCCTACAATGAGCAGTTCTTC.

DNA of the CDR3: TGTGCCAGCAGTCGCATTAGGGGGACAGGCACCGGGGAGCTGTTTTTT. Amino acid sequence: CASSRIRGTGTGELFF. The V and J genes are TRBV27 and TRBJ2-2; TRBD1 agrees at 8 bases. The CDR3 spans 16 residues. CDR1 is MNHEY and CDR2 is SMNVEV in the germline V gene (reference sequence). J was trimmed by 4 bases and V by 5 bases; bases with no gene match: 9.

The chain recombines TRBV11-2 with TRBJ2-1; tentatively, D is TRBD2 (6 bases). Germline V gene sequence: CDR1 SGHAT, CDR2 FQNNGV. The CDR3 has 15 residues. The ends were cut back, 0 bases at V and 1 base at J, with 7 bases in the middle. The CDR3 here is CASSLDRGSYNEQFF. Here the CDR3 DNA reads TGTGCCAGCAGCTTAGACCGGGGGTCCTACAATGAGCAGTTCTTC. Full variable domain (remainder filled in from reference TRBV11-2 and TRBJ2-1): EAGVAQSPRYKIIEKRQSVAFWCNPISGHATLYWYQQILGQGPKLLIQFQNNGVVDDSQLPKDRFSAERLKGVDSTLKIQPAKLEDSAVYLCASSLDRGSYNEQFFGPGTRLTVL.

This chain links TRBV2 with TRBJ1-1; no reliable D call. CDR1 and CDR2 from the germline V gene are SNHLY and FYNNEI. The length of the CDR3 is 13 residues. V dropped 4 bases and J dropped 3 bases, with 9 bases sitting between them. The CDR3 sequence: CASSGEADTEAFF. The CDR3 DNA is TGTGCCAGCAGTGGGGAGGCGGACACTGAAGCTTTCTTT.

The gene calls are TRBV5-1 and TRBJ1-1; tentatively, D is TRBD1 (5 bases). The length of the CDR3 is 15 residues. Germline CDR1 reads SGHRS; CDR2 reads YFSETQ. The V end was cut by 4 bases, the J end by 5 bases, with 18 bases between. The CDR3 DNA is TGCGCCAGCAGCAGCCGGGCGGGGGTGGATACTGAAGCTTTCTTT. Protein sequence: CASSSRAGVDTEAFF.

This clone was observed a single time. CDR3 nucleotides: TGCGCCAGCAGCCAAGATATGGCCGTTAACTATGGCTACACCTTC. Amino acid sequence: CASSQDMAVNYGYTF. This chain links TRBV4-1 with TRBJ1-2; the D is unclear. The V end lost 0 bases, the J end lost 1 base, and 9 bases lay between the germline ends. The CDR3 runs 15 residues. Germline loops: CDR1 MGHRA, CDR2 YSYEKL.

The chain employs TRBV7-2 and TRBJ2-1; 8 bases agree with TRBD2. J gave up 7 bases and V 5 bases, and 7 bases lay outside the gene matches. Germline CDR1 is SGHTA and CDR2 is FQGNSA. This CDR3 comprises 14 residues. The CDR3 DNA follows: TGTGCCAGCAGCCAGCGGCGGGAGGTTAATGAGCAGTTCTTC. Translation gives CASSQRREVNEQFF.

This clone was picked up a small number of times. The CDR3 region is CASSRDSTVYEQYF. CDR3 in DNA: TGCGCCAGCAGCCGGGACTCAACCGTTTACGAGCAGTACTTC. This rearrangement joins TRBV5-1 to TRBJ2-7, with a weak D call TRBD2 (6 bases). Trimming left V 4 bases short and J 4 bases short, with 15 bases between. The CDR3 runs to 14 residues. CDR1 is SGHRS, CDR2 YFSETQ, per germline.

J is TRBJ2-7 and V is TRBV4-2; the match to TRBD2 covers 9 bases. V lost 3 bases to trimming and J lost 0 bases; unmatched junction nucleotides: 6. The CDR3 consists of 16 residues. CDR1 and CDR2 from the germline V gene are LGHNA and YNFKEQ. Written as DNA, the CDR3 is TGTGCCAGCAGCCAGGCACTAGCGGGCAGCTCCTACGAGCAGTACTTC. It is translated as CASSQALAGSSYEQYF.

This clone was detected a few times. This chain uses TRBV19 with TRBJ1-2, with 9 bases identical to TRBD1. V dropped 10 bases and J dropped 5; count of bases not matched to a gene: 8. CDR1 and CDR2 from the germline V gene are LNHDA and SQIVND (reference sequence). There are 13 residues in the CDR3. In DNA form, the CDR3 reads TGTGCCACCTCCTTGACAGGGGGGTATGGCTACACCTTC. Amino acid sequence: CATSLTGGYGYTF. The full variable domain, with the rest looked up from reference TRBV19 and TRBJ1-2, is DGGITQSPKYLFRKEGQNVTLSCEQNLNHDAMYWYRQDPGQGLRLIYYSQIVNDFQKGDIAEGYSVSREKKESFPLTVTSAQKNPTAFYLCATSLTGGYGYTFGSGTRLTVV.

Only a few counts were recorded for this clone. This rearrangement joins TRBV15 to TRBJ1-1, with D maybe TRBD1 (5 bases). The CDR3 length is 14 residues. Germline loops: CDR1 LNHNV, CDR2 YYDKDF (reference sequence). The V and J ends lost 1 base and 6 bases respectively, with 12 bases between them. CDR3 in DNA: TGTGCCACCAGCAGAGCGCAGGGCATAGCTGAAGCTTTCTTT. Translated: CATSRAQGIAEAFF.

The rearrangement uses TRBV7-8 and TRBJ2-7, with TRBD1 matching 11 bases. The germline V gene has CDR1 SGHVS and CDR2 FQNEAQ. V was pared by 5 bases and J by 7 bases, with 16 bases of the junction left unmatched. The CDR3 is made up of 17 amino acids. CDR3 sequence: CASSPIIPGQGVGEQYF. The CDR3 coding sequence is TGTGCCAGCAGCCCAATTATACCGGGACAGGGGGTTGGGGAGCAGTACTTC.

The CDR3 loop reads CATKKTGLETEAFF. Here the CDR3 DNA reads TGTGCCACCAAAAAGACAGGCCTAGAGACTGAAGCTTTCTTT. V usage is TRBV19 and J usage is TRBJ1-1, with D possibly being TRBD1 (6 bases). This CDR3 has 14 amino acids. The V end lost 10 bases, the J end lost 5 bases, and 20 bases lay between the germline ends. Looked up from germline, CDR1 is LNHDA and CDR2 is SQIVND (reference sequence).

This rearrangement joins TRBV5-1 to TRBJ1-2; TRBD1 agrees at 7 bases. CDR3 length: 14 residues. In germline, CDR1 is SGHRS, CDR2 YFSETQ. Germline trimming cut 3 bases from V and 3 bases from J; bases unmatched to any gene: 5. This CDR3 reads CASSYSGTDYGYTF. For the CDR3, the DNA is TGCGCCAGCAGCTATTCCGGGACAGACTATGGCTACACCTTC.

This clone has only a few counts. This chain joins TRBV4-1 and TRBJ1-1, with D possibly being TRBD1 (6 bases). From germline, CDR1 is MGHRA and CDR2 YSYEKL. V was pared by 1 base and J by 11 bases, with 14 bases between. The CDR3 covers 13 residues. The CDR3 coding sequence is TGCGCCAGCAGCCAAGGACTGGGGGCAAGGGCTTTCTTT. Its protein product is CASSQGLGARAFF.

To note about this clone: Distinct nucleotide sequences in the sample also encode this CDR3. The chain joins TRBV19 to TRBJ1-5; D unclear. The germline V gene has CDR1 LNHDA and CDR2 SQIVND (reference sequence). Trimming cost V 1 base and J 3 bases, with 7 bases left between them. The CDR3 sequence is 14 residues long. The chain's CDR3 is CASSIAGNNQPQHF. CDR3 nucleotide sequence: TGTGCCAGTAGTATAGCGGGGAACAATCAGCCCCAGCATTTT.

This clone was seen a single time. The chain carries TRBV7-2 and TRBJ2-3; TRBD1 agrees at 8 bases. Trimming cost V 4 bases and J 5 bases; bases outside gene matches: 5. The CDR3 runs 14 residues. The germline V gene encodes CDR1 SGHTA and CDR2 FQGNSA. CDR3 DNA sequence: TGTGCCAGCAGCTCTACAGGGGGGTTAGATACGCAGTATTTT. This sequence encodes CASSSTGGLDTQYF.

The chain carries TRBV2 and TRBJ1-1; D remains unclear. The CDR3 contains 14 residues. The V gene's germline CDR1 is SNHLY and CDR2 FYNNEI. V was shortened by 6 bases and J by 2 bases, with 13 bases between the two germline ends. The CDR3 sequence is CASRGGLSNTEAFF. CDR3 nucleotide sequence: TGTGCCAGCAGGGGCGGACTGAGTAACACTGAAGCTTTCTTT. Full variable domain (remainder filled in from reference TRBV2 and TRBJ1-1): EPEVTQTPSHQVTQMGQEVILRCVPISNHLYFYWYRQILGQKVEFLVSFYNNEISEKSEIFDDQFSVERPDGSNFTLKIRSTKLEDSAMYFCASRGGLSNTEAFFGQGTRLTVV.

A few counts support this clone. The chain uses TRBV5-8 and TRBJ1-1; D is unclear. Germline lookup yields CDR1 SGHTS and CDR2 YDEGEE. Trimming pared 0 bases from V and 8 bases from J, leaving 8 bases between. CDR3 length: 12 residues. This chain's CDR3 is CASSLVGGEAFF. CDR3 DNA sequence: TGTGCCAGCAGCTTGGTGGGAGGGGAAGCTTTCTTT.